This TCR beta chain was retrieved from a study of T cells in Graves' hyperthyroidism and ophthalmopathy. General study results and limits: By a 13 V-J model, ophthalmopathy was set apart from stable hyperthyroidism.

RNA transcripts served as the template for amplifying TCR beta CDR3 regions. The TCR CDR3 first-round RT-PCR relied on the HTBI primer set. Via MiXCR, TCRdb re-called the multiplex PCR reads, giving one row per CDR3 protein. Of around 700,000 distinct CDR3 sequences listed, around 20% are singletons. As regards this clonotype: Its antigen is currently unknown.

The V gene lost 2 bases and the J gene lost 11 bases, with 12 bases spanning the gap. Germline V CDR1 and CDR2: MNHEY, SVGAGI. This CDR3 has 12 amino acids. Source material: blood. The sequence derives from a woman in her fifties or sixties with Graves' hyperthyroidism that later progressed to Graves' ophthalmopathy. The chain joins TRBV6-5 to TRBJ1-1; perhaps TRBD1 as D (5 bases). In DNA form, the CDR3 reads TGTGCCAGCAGTTACACGGAGGGGAGGGCTTTCTTT. Protein sequence: CASSYTEGRAFF.